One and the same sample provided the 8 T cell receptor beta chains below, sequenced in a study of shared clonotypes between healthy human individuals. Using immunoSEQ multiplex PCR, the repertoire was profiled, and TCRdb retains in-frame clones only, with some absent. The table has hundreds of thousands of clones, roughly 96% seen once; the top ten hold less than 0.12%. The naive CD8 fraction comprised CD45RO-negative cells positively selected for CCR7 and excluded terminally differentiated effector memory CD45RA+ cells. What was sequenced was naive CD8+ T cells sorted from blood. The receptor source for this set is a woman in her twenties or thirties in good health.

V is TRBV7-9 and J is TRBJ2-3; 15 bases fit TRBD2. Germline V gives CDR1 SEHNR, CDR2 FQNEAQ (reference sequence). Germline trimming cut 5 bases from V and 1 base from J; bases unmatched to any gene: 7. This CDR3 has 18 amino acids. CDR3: CASSAGLAGGPGTDTQYF. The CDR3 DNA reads TGTGCCAGCAGCGCCGGACTAGCGGGAGGGCCGGGCACAGATACGCAGTATTTT.

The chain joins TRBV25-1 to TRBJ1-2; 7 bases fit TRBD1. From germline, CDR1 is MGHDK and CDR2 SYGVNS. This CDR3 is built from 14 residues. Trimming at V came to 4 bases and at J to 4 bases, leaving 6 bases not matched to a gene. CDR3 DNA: TGTGCCAGCAGTGTAACAGGGGACCTCTATGGCTACACCTTC. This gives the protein CASSVTGDLYGYTF.

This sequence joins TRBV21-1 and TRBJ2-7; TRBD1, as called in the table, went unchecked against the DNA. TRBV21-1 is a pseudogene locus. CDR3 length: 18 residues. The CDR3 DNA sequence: TGTGCCAGCAGCAAAGGTCGATTTGTCCAGGGGAGCTCCTACGAGCAGTACTTC. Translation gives CASSKGRFVQGSSYEQYF.

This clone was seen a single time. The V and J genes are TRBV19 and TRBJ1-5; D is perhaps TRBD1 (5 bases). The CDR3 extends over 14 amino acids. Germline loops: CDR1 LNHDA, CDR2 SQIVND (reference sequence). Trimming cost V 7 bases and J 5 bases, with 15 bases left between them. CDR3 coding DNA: TGTGCCAGTATTCAAGTTGGGGGAGATCAGCCCCAGCATTTT. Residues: CASIQVGGDQPQHF.

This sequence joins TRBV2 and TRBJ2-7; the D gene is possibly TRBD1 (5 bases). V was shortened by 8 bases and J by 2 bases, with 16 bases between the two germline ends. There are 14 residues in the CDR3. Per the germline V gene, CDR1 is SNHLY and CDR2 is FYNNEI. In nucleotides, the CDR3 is TGTGCCAGCTGGGGCGAGACCCCAACCTACGAGCAGTACTTC. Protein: CASWGETPTYEQYF.

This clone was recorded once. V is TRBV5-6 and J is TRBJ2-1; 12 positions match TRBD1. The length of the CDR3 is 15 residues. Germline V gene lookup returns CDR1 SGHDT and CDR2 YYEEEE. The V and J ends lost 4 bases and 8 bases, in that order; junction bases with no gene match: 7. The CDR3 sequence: CASSLGTGGFYEQFF. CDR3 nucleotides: TGTGCCAGCAGCCTCGGGACAGGGGGCTTCTATGAGCAGTTCTTC.

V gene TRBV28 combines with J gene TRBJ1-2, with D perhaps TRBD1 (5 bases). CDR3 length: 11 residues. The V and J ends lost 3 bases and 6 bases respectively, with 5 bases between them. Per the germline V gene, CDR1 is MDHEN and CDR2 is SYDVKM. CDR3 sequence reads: CASSLGDGYTF. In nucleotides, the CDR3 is TGTGCCAGCAGTTTGGGGGATGGCTACACCTTC.

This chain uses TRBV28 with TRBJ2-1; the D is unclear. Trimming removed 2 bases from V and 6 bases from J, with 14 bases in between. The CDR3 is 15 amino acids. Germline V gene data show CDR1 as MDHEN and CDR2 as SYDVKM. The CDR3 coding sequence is TGTGCCAGCAGTTTACAGTGGCCCCCCTTCAATGAGCAGTTCTTC. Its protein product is CASSLQWPPFNEQFF. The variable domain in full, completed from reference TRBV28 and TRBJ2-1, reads DVKVTQSSRYLVKRTGEKVFLECVQDMDHENMFWYRQDPGLGLRLIYFSYDVKMKEKGDIPEGYSVSREKKERFSLILESASTNQTSMYLCASSLQWPPFNEQFFGPGTRLTVL.